What follows describes a single T cell receptor (beta chain). No cognate antigen has been identified for it. Germline and junction disagree at one end, which may indicate a read error. Taken with the paper, the label for treatment or condition translates to: about 20 received Ad26.COV2.S at low or high dose, single or two shots; several received placebo; per-sample allocation not given. For vaccine and placebo recipients, repertoires were sequenced using samples collected on day 63 after the first injection. In Cohort 1b, 20 to 25 adults aged 18-55 years were enrolled at a single site in Boston, USA, between 29 July and 7 August 2020. Ad26.COV2.S was a replication-incompetent adenovirus type 26 vector expressing a prefusion-stabilized SARS-CoV-2 spike protein from the original Wuhan strain. The CDR3 numbers 13 residues from cysteine through phenylalanine. Of all the DNA, just the CDR3 is kept, 39 bases in frame from base 1. From a lookup of the germline V gene, CDR1 and CDR2 are MNHNS and SASEGT.

The data were taken from a study of Ad26.COV2.S vaccination and SARS-CoV-2 variants (dated by TCRdb to the early 2020s). Some background on the complete study: Vaccine-arm donors came from COV1001, a multicentre, randomized, double-blind, placebo-controlled phase I-IIa trial of Ad26.COV2.S in healthy adults. A total of approximately 32 samples were included in the TCR-sequenced set, comprising roughly 19 Ad26.COV2.S vaccine recipients, 5 placebo recipients and 8 SARS-CoV-2 convalescent individuals. Investigators did not know the trial group allocation while performing experiments and assessing outcomes. Ad26.COV2.S was given intramuscularly at 5x10^10 or 1x10^11 viral particles, as a single shot or as two shots 56 days apart. TCRbeta repertoire sequencing was used to assess the specificity and breadth of SARS-CoV-2-reactive T cell receptors after Ad26.COV2.S vaccination. Participants in the trial were split at random into five groups of five each, receiving low-dose or high-dose Ad26.COV2.S once or twice, or else placebo on both occasions.

Findings and caveats that apply to the study as a whole: The authors noted that total T cell responses may have been underestimated by the TCR breadth and depth analyses. Comparable non-spike TCR breadth was observed between vaccine and placebo recipients, consistent with only spike being contained in the vaccine. Substantial breadth of spike-specific CD8+ and CD4+ T cell responses was reported after vaccination. The study lacked the statistical power to compare responses across vaccine doses or regimens. Compared with placebo recipients, Ad26.COV2.S recipients showed higher spike-specific TCR breadth (P = 0.0014).

TCRbeta CDR3 regions were sequenced with the immunoSEQ Assay. After extraction, genomic DNA underwent amplification by bias-controlled multiplex PCR, followed by high-throughput sequencing. Concerning the study's data processing: To quantify the absolute abundance of each unique TCRbeta CDR3 region, sequences were collapsed and filtered. Usable DNA was measured by amplifying reference genes present in all nucleated cells, and TCRbeta template counts were normalized to that usable DNA to estimate T cell fraction. Repertoire TCRs were annotated as SARS-CoV-2-specific when V gene, CDR3 amino acid sequence and J gene were exactly matched to a known reactive TCR set. The reference SARS-CoV-2 TCR set was obtained from MIRA and was filtered for enrichment in COVID-19-positive ImmuneCODE repertoires, whereby public or cross-reactive TCRs were removed. Drawing on the MIRA antigens, annotated TCRs were analysed further at the level of specific ORF or position within ORF. Depth was the summed frequency of annotated unique rearrangements, while breadth was defined as annotated unique rearrangements over total unique productive rearrangements. Two-sided Wilcoxon rank-sum tests were used to compare TCR breadth between groups. In TCRdb, the immuneACCESS table is reduced to in-frame sequences with V and J assigned. These tables do not hold every clone; where another copy was compared, an unresolved V gene accounts for under half, and the others remain unexplained. The V and J calls and clone size are taken from that table; D and trimming were inferred from the DNA. For this sample the table gives 440,000 or so clones, of which roughly nine tenths were detected only once. Of the sample, under 2% is held by the ten largest clones.

This TCR was sampled from a person between 18 and 65 years old who received the Ad26.COV2.S COVID-19 vaccine or a placebo. The sequences come from peripheral blood, collected in a trial of Ad26.COV2.S vaccine versus placebo. The rearrangement joined TRBV6-1 to TRBJ2-7; the D segment cannot be called with confidence. The CDR3 reads as follows: CASSDRPESRLGF. The nucleotide sequence is TGTGCCAGCAGTGACAGGCCCGAGTCCCGGCTGGGGTTC.